The sequence of this T cell receptor beta chain was determined in a study of T-cell memory formation after mild COVID-19. On this clonotype itself: Its specificity is unknown.

Study results and caveats: CD8+ contracting clones occupied EMRA, while CD4+ ones occupied mainly CM and EM. Prior to infection, memory already included some responding clones, suggesting cross-reactive memory joined.

One entry per CDR3 protein, called by TCRdb with MiXCR from the 5' RACE reads. The repertoire holds a few hundred thousand distinct CDR3 sequences, with about a sixth as singletons. The CDR3 is 17 amino acids. Looked up from germline, CDR1 is SGHRS and CDR2 is YFSETQ. The ends were cut back, 4 bases at V and 2 bases at J, with 21 bases in the middle. Sequencing used PBMCs or a T cell subset sorted from them (not recorded which). The chain is built from TRBV5-1 and TRBJ2-5, with D unclear. This TCR came from a man between 18 and 35 years old who had mild COVID-19 (a few samples of this study predate the infection). Cell type and time point are not known. The CDR3 reads CASSPGENPGLQETQYF. CDR3 DNA: TGCGCCAGCAGCCCGGGCGAGAATCCAGGCCTACAAGAGACCCAGTACTTC.